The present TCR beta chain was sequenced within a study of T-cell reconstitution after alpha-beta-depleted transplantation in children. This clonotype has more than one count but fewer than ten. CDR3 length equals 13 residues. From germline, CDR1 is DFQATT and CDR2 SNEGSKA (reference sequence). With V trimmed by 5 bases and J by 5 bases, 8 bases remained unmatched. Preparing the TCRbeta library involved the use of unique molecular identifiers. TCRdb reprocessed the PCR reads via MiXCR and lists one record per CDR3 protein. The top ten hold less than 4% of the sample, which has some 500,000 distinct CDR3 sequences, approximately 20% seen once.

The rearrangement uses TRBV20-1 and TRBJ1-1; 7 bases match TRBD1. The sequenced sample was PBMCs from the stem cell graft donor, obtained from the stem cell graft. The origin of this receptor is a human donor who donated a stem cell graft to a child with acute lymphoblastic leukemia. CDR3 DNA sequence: TGCAGTGCTTCCGGGACAGAGGGGACTGAAGCTTTCTTT. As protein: CSASGTEGTEAFF.